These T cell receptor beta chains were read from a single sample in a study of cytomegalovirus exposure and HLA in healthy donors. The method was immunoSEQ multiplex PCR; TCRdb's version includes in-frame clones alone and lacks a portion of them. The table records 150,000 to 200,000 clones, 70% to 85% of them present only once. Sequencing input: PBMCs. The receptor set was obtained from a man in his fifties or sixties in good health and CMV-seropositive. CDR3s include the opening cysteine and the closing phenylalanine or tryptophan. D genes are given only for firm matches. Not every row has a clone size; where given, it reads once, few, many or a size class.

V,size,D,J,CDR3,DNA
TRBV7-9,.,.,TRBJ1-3,CASSLGSYSGNTIYF,TGTGCCAGCAGCTTAGGGTCCTACAGTGGAAACACCATATATTTT
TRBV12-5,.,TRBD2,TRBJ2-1,CASGLVQGGSSYNEQFF,TGTGCTAGTGGTTTGGTTCAGGGCGGGAGCTCCTACAATGAGCAGTTCTTC
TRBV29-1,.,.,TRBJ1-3,CSATGLTPASGNTIYF,TGCAGCGCAACGGGACTCACACCTGCTTCTGGAAACACCATATATTTT
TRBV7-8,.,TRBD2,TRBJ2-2,CASSLGASGRPTGELFF,TGTGCCAGCAGCTTAGGGGCTAGCGGGAGGCCCACCGGGGAGCTGTTTTTT
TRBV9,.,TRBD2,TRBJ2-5,CASSSDSGGPTQTQYF,TGTGCCAGCAGCTCAGATAGCGGGGGGCCGACCCAGACCCAGTACTTC
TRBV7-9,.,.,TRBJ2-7,CSSSPISREQYF,TGTTCCAGCAGCCCGATATCGCGGGAGCAGTACTTC
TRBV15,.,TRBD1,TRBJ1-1,CATSRGQTGVAFF,TGTGCCACCAGCAGAGGCCAAACAGGGGTCGCTTTCTTT
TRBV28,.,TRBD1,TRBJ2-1,CASSLGTGDRDEQFF,TGTGCCAGCAGTTTGGGGACAGGGGATCGGGATGAGCAGTTCTTC
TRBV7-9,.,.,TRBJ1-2,CASSLGSGSGYTF,TGTGCCAGCAGCTTAGGTTCGGGGAGTGGCTACACCTTC
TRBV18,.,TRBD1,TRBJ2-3,CASSRQGRTDTQYF,TGTGCCAGCTCACGACAGGGGAGGACAGATACGCAGTATTTT
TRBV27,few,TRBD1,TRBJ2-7,CASSWTGGRYEQYF,TGTGCCAGCAGTTGGACAGGGGGCCGGTACGAGCAGTACTTC
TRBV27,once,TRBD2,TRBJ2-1,CASSLREGLYNEQFF,TGTGCCAGCAGTTTGCGGGAGGGCCTTTACAATGAGCAGTTCTTC
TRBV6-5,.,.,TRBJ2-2,CASSPGTGELFF,TGTGCCAGCTCCCCGGGCACCGGGGAGCTGTTTTTT
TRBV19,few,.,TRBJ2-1,CASSTDGGNEQFF,TGTGCCAGTAGTACGGACGGGGGAAATGAGCAGTTCTTC
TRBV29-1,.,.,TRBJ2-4,CSVDLGTSAKNIQYF,TGCAGCGTTGATCTGGGGACATCAGCCAAAAACATTCAGTACTTC
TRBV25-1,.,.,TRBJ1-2,CASSEWGLIDYGYTF,TGTGCCAGCAGTGAATGGGGCCTAATAGACTATGGCTACACCTTC
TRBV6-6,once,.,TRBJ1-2,CASSLRVGYTF,TGTGCCAGCAGCCTCAGGGTCGGCTACACCTTC
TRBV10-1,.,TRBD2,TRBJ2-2,CASSAGTSTGELFF,TGCGCCAGCAGTGCCGGGACTAGCACCGGGGAGCTGTTTTTT